This T cell receptor beta chain derives from a study of Ad26.COV2.S vaccination and SARS-CoV-2 variants. Study details: Donor was one of the participants in the Ad26.COV2.S arm of the COV1001 trial.

Stated treatment: 15 to 20 received Ad26.COV2.S at low or high dose, single or two shots; about 5 received placebo; per-sample allocation not given. The study sampled participants on day 63 after the first vaccine or placebo injection. Germline-derived CDR1 and CDR2 are MNHEY and SVGAGI. The V and J ends lost 7 bases and 1 base respectively, with 10 bases between them. This CDR3 has 13 residues. TCRdb's copy holds only in-frame clones and misses some; the assay was immunoSEQ multiplex PCR. The data contain a few hundred thousand clones, 90% of them singletons. V usage is TRBV6-5 and J usage is TRBJ1-1; D remains ambiguous. Sample: peripheral blood, taken in a trial of Ad26.COV2.S vaccine versus placebo. The clonotype comes from a person aged 18-60 years who received the Ad26.COV2.S COVID-19 vaccine or a placebo. As DNA, the CDR3 is TGTGCCAGCAAGTTGGGGAGGAACACTGAAGCTTTCTTT. This gives the protein CASKLGRNTEAFF.